The T cell receptor beta chain described here comes from a study of T-cell reconstitution after alpha-beta-depleted transplantation in children. The germline CDR1 and CDR2 sequences are DFQATT and SNEGSKA (reference sequence). The CDR3 has 16 residues. The ends lost 0 bases at V and 4 bases at J; junction bases unmatched: 9. Unique molecular identifiers were incorporated during preparation of the TCRbeta library. TCRdb passed the PCR reads through MiXCR, listing each CDR3 protein once. The repertoire consists of about 500,000 distinct CDR3 sequences, with 30% to 35% occurring once and the leading ten covering less than 2.5%.

J is TRBJ2-3 and V is TRBV20-1; 8 bases agree with TRBD2. Source: PBMCs from the stem cell graft donor, taken from the stem cell graft. This clonotype was sampled from a human donor who donated a stem cell graft to a child with aplastic anemia. CDR3 nucleotides: TGCAGTGCTAGAGATCAGGTTAGCGGGACCCCAGATACGCAGTATTTT. Translation gives CSARDQVSGTPDTQYF.